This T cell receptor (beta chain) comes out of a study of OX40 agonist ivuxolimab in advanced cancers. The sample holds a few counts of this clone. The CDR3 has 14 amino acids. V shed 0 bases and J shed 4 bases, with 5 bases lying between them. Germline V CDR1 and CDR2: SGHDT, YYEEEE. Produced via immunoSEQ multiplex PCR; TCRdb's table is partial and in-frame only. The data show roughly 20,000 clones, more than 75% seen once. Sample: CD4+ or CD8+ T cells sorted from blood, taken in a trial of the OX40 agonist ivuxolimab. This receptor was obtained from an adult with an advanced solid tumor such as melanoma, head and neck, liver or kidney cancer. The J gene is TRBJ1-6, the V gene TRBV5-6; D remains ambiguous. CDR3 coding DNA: TGTGCCAGCAGCTTGGAAGGGTATAATTCACCCCTCCACTTT. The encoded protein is CASSLEGYNSPLHF.